The 5 T cell receptor beta chains below all came from one sample that was sequenced in a study of T cells in Graves' hyperthyroidism and ophthalmopathy. Amplification yielded TCR beta CDR3 regions, with RNA transcripts as the source. TCR CDR3 regions were first amplified by RT-PCR with HTBI primers. TCRdb analysed the multiplex PCR reads with MiXCR anew, one entry per CDR3 protein. This table holds roughly 300,000 distinct CDR3 sequences, about 14% found once. Sequenced input: blood. The receptor set was obtained from a woman aged 25 to 39 with Graves' hyperthyroidism.

Many counts were recorded for this clonotype. V is TRBV28 and J is TRBJ2-5; 11 bases match TRBD2. The CDR3 is 16 residues long. Germline V gene lookup returns CDR1 MDHEN and CDR2 SYDVKM. V was clipped by 8 bases and J by 2 bases; unmatched bases: 10. CDR3 in DNA: TGTGCCAGCGCCTCTCCGACTAGCGGGGATCAAGAGACCCAGTACTTC. It encodes CASASPTSGDQETQYF.

This chain uses TRBV2 with TRBJ2-5; D possibly corresponds to TRBD2 (5 bases). The germline gives CDR1 SNHLY, CDR2 FYNNEI. V lost 7 bases, J lost 3 bases, and 24 bases lay in between. The CDR3 contains 17 residues. CDR3 DNA sequence: TGTGCCAGCAAGTCTGGCAGCGGCCCCAACTATGAAGAGACCCAGTACTTC. This gives the protein CASKSGSGPNYEETQYF. The full variable domain, completed using reference TRBV2 and TRBJ2-5, is EPEVTQTPSHQVTQMGQEVILRCVPISNHLYFYWYRQILGQKVEFLVSFYNNEISEKSEIFDDQFSVERPDGSNFTLKIRSTKLEDSAMYFCASKSGSGPNYEETQYFGPGTRLLVL.

The chain couples TRBV20-1 to TRBJ1-4; tentative D call: TRBD1 (5 bases). Trimming cost V 3 bases and J 0 bases, with 8 bases left between them. The CDR3 is 14 amino acids. The germline V gene encodes CDR1 DFQATT and CDR2 SNEGSKA (reference sequence). This chain's CDR3 is CSASGGTTNEKLFF. CDR3 bases: TGCAGTGCTAGTGGGGGAACAACTAATGAAAAACTGTTTTTT.

The chain recombines TRBV20-1 with TRBJ2-2; 7 bases are shared with TRBD2. This CDR3 comprises 15 residues. The germline CDR1 and CDR2 sequences are DFQATT and SNEGSKA (reference sequence). V was pared by 3 bases and J by 6 bases, with 10 bases of the junction left unmatched. CDR3 DNA: TGCAGTGCTAGCCCGGCGAGCGGGGTAGCCGGGGAGCTGTTTTTT. Amino acids: CSASPASGVAGELFF.

The chain is built from TRBV10-3 and TRBJ2-7, with no clear D. V was pared by 3 bases and J by 7 bases, with 7 bases between. The CDR3 runs 11 residues. Per the germline V gene, CDR1 is ENHRY and CDR2 is SYGVKD. DNA of the CDR3: TGTGCCATCAGTGACCTGGGTGAGCAGTACTTC. Translation: CAISDLGEQYF.